Shown below are 26 T cell receptor beta chains from a single sample sequenced in a study of T cells after yellow fever vaccination. TCRdb analysed the 5' RACE reads with MiXCR anew, one entry per CDR3 protein. The data show 320,000 or so distinct CDR3 sequences, approximately 8% seen once. The material sequenced was PBMCs, taken 45 days after the first yellow fever vaccination. These receptors were taken from a young man who received the YFV17D yellow fever vaccine.

This clonotype was found a few times. The CDR3 loop reads CASSQVVSTDTQYF. CDR3 nucleotide sequence: TGTGCCAGCAGCCAAGTCGTGAGCACAGATACGCAGTATTTT. This sequence joins TRBV3-1 and TRBJ2-3; D not resolved. Germline CDR1 is LGHDT and CDR2 is YNNKEL (reference sequence). CDR3 length: 14 amino acids. V lost 1 base, J lost 0 bases, and 5 bases lay in between.

The genes are TRBV18 and TRBJ1-2; D gene ambiguous. Trimming stripped 2 bases from V and 8 bases from J, with 12 bases between. This CDR3 region has 13 residues. Germline CDR1 and CDR2: KGHSH and LQKENI. The CDR3 loop is CASSPSVIEGYTF. CDR3 bases: TGTGCCAGCTCACCATCGGTAATAGAAGGCTACACCTTC.

In this sample, this clonotype turned up a few times. The gene calls are TRBV7-7 and TRBJ2-1, with D maybe TRBD2 (6 bases). Germline-derived CDR1 and CDR2 are SSHAT and FNYEAQ (reference sequence). This CDR3 region has 13 residues. Deletions cut 5 bases from V and 10 bases from J, with 15 bases between. The CDR3 nucleotides read TGTGCCAGCAGCGATGCGCGGGGACGAGAGCAGTTCTTC. Translating it yields CASSDARGREQFF.

In this sample, this clonotype turned up a few times. The rearrangement joins TRBV12-3 or TRBV12-4 to TRBJ1-1, with TRBD1 as a possible D gene (5 bases). Between the trimmed V and J ends, which lost 3 bases and 4 bases, there was a span of 12 bases. The CDR3 consists of 14 residues. The DNA of the CDR3 is TGTGCCAGCAGTTTTTTGAGGGGCCGCACTGAAGCTTTCTTT. Its protein product is CASSFLRGRTEAFF.

This clonotype was recorded at least ten times. The rearrangement links TRBV4-2 to TRBJ1-1; 9 bases map to TRBD1. Germline V gene data show CDR1 as LGHNA and CDR2 as YNFKEQ. Unmatched junction bases numbered 8, after V lost 4 bases and J lost 5 bases. This CDR3 contains 15 residues. CDR3: CASSRTGTGKTEAFF. Here the CDR3 DNA reads TGTGCCAGCAGCCGGACCGGGACAGGGAAAACTGAAGCTTTCTTT.

J is TRBJ1-1 and V is TRBV20-1; D is perhaps TRBD1 (5 bases). CDR1 is DFQATT and CDR2 is SNEGSKA in the germline V gene (reference sequence). The CDR3 spans 13 residues. The V end was cut by 5 bases, the J end by 0 bases, with 10 bases between. The CDR3 region is CSAETALNTEAFF. The CDR3 DNA is TGCAGTGCTGAGACAGCTTTGAACACTGAAGCTTTCTTT.

V and J are TRBV20-1 and TRBJ1-6, with TRBD1 identical over 7 bases. After removal of 5 bases from V and 3 bases from J, the junction contained 7 bases not matched to a gene. In germline, CDR1 is DFQATT, CDR2 SNEGSKA (reference sequence). CDR3 size: 15 residues. This CDR3 reads CSASSGTVYNSPLHF. The DNA for the CDR3 is TGCAGTGCTTCATCCGGGACAGTCTATAATTCACCCCTCCACTTT.

This clonotype was counted only a few times. The rearrangement joins TRBV5-6 to TRBJ1-1, with 10 bases matching TRBD1. The CDR3 extends over 14 amino acids. CDR1 is SGHDT and CDR2 is YYEEEE in the germline V gene. V shed 5 bases, J shed 8 bases, and the junction held 9 bases outside the gene matches. Written as DNA, the CDR3 is TGTGCCAGCAGACCGGTCCCGGGACAGGGGGAAGCTTTCTTT. The encoded protein is CASRPVPGQGEAFF. The full variable domain, with the rest looked up from reference TRBV5-6 and TRBJ1-1, is DAGVTQSPTHLIKTRGQQVTLRCSPKSGHDTVSWYQQALGQGPQFIFQYYEEEERQRGNFPDRFSGHQFPNYSSELNVNALLLGDSALYLCASRPVPGQGEAFFGQGTRLTVV.

The chain joins TRBV6-1 to TRBJ1-3, with unresolved D. Germline V gives CDR1 MNHNS, CDR2 SASEGT. V lost 8 bases and J 0 bases, leaving 11 bases between the germline ends. CDR3 length equals 14 residues. In DNA, the CDR3 is TGTGCCAGCCATAGGCTGAGCTCTGGAAACACCATATATTTT. It is translated as CASHRLSSGNTIYF.

In this sample, this clonotype turned up many times. V gene TRBV5-1 combines with J gene TRBJ2-1; 9 positions match TRBD1. Unmatched junction bases numbered 11, after V lost 1 base and J lost 6 bases. This CDR3 has 17 amino acids. Germline lookup yields CDR1 SGHRS and CDR2 YFSETQ. The CDR3 is CASSLLVQDRGSNEQFF. CDR3 in DNA: TGCGCCAGCAGCTTGTTGGTCCAGGACAGGGGTTCCAATGAGCAGTTCTTC.

V gene TRBV5-6 combines with J gene TRBJ2-7; 7 nucleotides line up with TRBD1. This CDR3 spans 14 amino acids. V lost 4 bases to trimming and J lost 4 bases; unmatched junction nucleotides: 8. The V gene's germline CDR1 is SGHDT and CDR2 YYEEEE. CDR3 amino acids: CASSATDRIYEQYF. The CDR3 region has the DNA TGTGCCAGCAGCGCGACGGACAGGATTTACGAGCAGTACTTC.

The chain uses TRBV27 and TRBJ1-2, with D tentatively TRBD1 (5 bases). The CDR3 has 15 amino acids. V was shortened by 2 bases and J by 4 bases, with 14 bases between the two germline ends. The V gene's germline CDR1 is MNHEY and CDR2 SMNVEV (reference sequence). In DNA form, the CDR3 reads TGTGCCAGCAGTTTACGCCCATGGGGGAGCTATGGCTACACCTTC. This translates into CASSLRPWGSYGYTF.

This clonotype was seen ten or more times. J is TRBJ2-3 and V is TRBV5-1; no clear D gene. There are 17 residues in the CDR3. Per the germline V gene, CDR1 is SGHRS and CDR2 is YFSETQ. V lost 3 bases and J lost 4, with 21 bases in between. This CDR3 is CASSSTYTRPRADTQYF. Here the CDR3 DNA reads TGCGCCAGCAGCTCGACGTATACCCGACCCCGGGCAGATACGCAGTATTTT.

The chain combines TRBV11-2 with TRBJ1-2; the D is unclear. The CDR3 has 14 amino acids. Trimming shortened V by 4 bases and J by 4 bases, and 13 bases separated the two germline ends. Germline loops: CDR1 SGHAT, CDR2 FQNNGV. CDR3: CASSSTGVSYGYTF. DNA for the CDR3: TGTGCCAGCAGCTCAACCGGCGTTAGCTATGGCTACACCTTC.

This clonotype was recorded at least ten times. This chain links TRBV24-1 with TRBJ2-2, with no clear D. Germline assignment: CDR1 KGHDR and CDR2 SFDVKD. The CDR3 contains 14 residues. V was shortened by 3 bases and J by 9 bases, with 13 bases between the two germline ends. CDR3 DNA sequence: TGTGCCACCAGTGATCCCGGGTCCCGGAGGGAGCTGTTTTTT. Amino acid sequence: CATSDPGSRRELFF.

This clonotype was observed at least ten times. The V and J genes are TRBV18 and TRBJ1-1, with D hard to call. Germline V gene lookup returns CDR1 KGHSH and CDR2 LQKENI. The CDR3 consists of 13 residues. Trimming left V 5 bases short and J 1 base short, with 8 bases between. The CDR3 here is CASSAGENTEAFF. CDR3 coding DNA: TGTGCCAGCTCAGCTGGAGAGAACACTGAAGCTTTCTTT.

This clonotype was seen a few times. V is TRBV27 and J is TRBJ1-2, with 11 nucleotides matching TRBD1. This CDR3 comprises 15 residues. After removal of 4 bases from V and 4 bases from J, the junction contained 5 bases not matched to a gene. CDR1 is MNHEY and CDR2 is SMNVEV in the germline V gene (reference sequence). CDR3 DNA sequence: TGTGCCAGCAGTTACGGGACAGGGGGTCTCTATGGCTACACCTTC. Residues: CASSYGTGGLYGYTF.

The sample holds a few counts of this clonotype. The chain uses TRBV10-1 and TRBJ2-3; no clear D gene. There are 12 residues in the CDR3. V lost 2 bases to trimming and J lost 1 base, with 1 base between them. Germline CDR1 and CDR2: WNHNN and SYGVQD (reference sequence). The CDR3 protein is CASSEGTDTQYF. The DNA of the CDR3 is TGCGCCAGCAGTGAGGGCACAGATACGCAGTATTTT.

This sequence joins TRBV9 and TRBJ1-5; D is perhaps TRBD1 (5 bases). The V gene's germline CDR1 is SGDLS and CDR2 YYNGEE. CDR3 length equals 12 residues. With 8 bases removed from V and 2 bases from J, the gap between germline ends came to 8 bases. DNA for the CDR3: TGTGCCAGGGGGCCCTGCAATCAGCCCCAGCATTTT. Its translation: CARGPCNQPQHF.

This clonotype was picked up a small number of times. This sequence joins TRBV7-2 and TRBJ2-3; D possibly corresponds to TRBD2 (7 bases). Germline values: CDR1 SGHTA, CDR2 FQGNSA. The CDR3 contains 17 residues. Trimming stripped 1 base from V and 4 bases from J, with 18 bases between. The CDR3 DNA reads TGTGCCAGCAGCTTAGTGTTGGGACGCGGGGGCGCAGATACGCAGTATTTT. Protein: CASSLVLGRGGADTQYF.

Turning to this clonotype: The junction differs from germline at one of its ends, possibly a read error. The rearrangement links TRBV6-2 or TRBV6-3 to TRBJ2-3; no definite D call. This CDR3 is built from 12 residues. CDR1 is MNHEY and CDR2 is SVGEGT in the germline V gene. The CDR3 coding sequence is TGTGCCGGCAGTTACGTGTTAGATACGCAGTATTTT. This codes for CAGSYVLDTQYF.

This chain joins TRBV27 and TRBJ2-7, with D uncertain. CDR1 MNHEY and CDR2 SMNVEV come from the germline V gene (reference sequence). The CDR3 length is 13 residues. Trimming pared 3 bases from V and 5 bases from J, leaving 11 bases between. CDR3 in DNA: TGTGCCAGCAGTTTCTTCTCGTCGAACGAGCAGTACTTC. Its protein product is CASSFFSSNEQYF.

Ten or more counts support this clonotype. The junction departs from the called germline gene at one end, perhaps through a read error. The chain joins TRBV5-1 to TRBJ2-5; TRBD2 agrees at 13 bases. The germline V gene has CDR1 SGHRS and CDR2 YFSETQ. The CDR3 consists of 14 residues. The CDR3 reads CASSLGLAGETQYF. The CDR3 DNA follows: TGTGCCAGCAGCTTGGGACTAGCGGGGGAGACCCAGTACTTC.

The V gene is TRBV4-3, the J gene TRBJ2-1; TRBD1 aligns across 8 bases. Losses at the gene ends were 1 base for V and 5 bases for J; bases not matched to a gene: 7. From germline, CDR1 is LGHNA and CDR2 YSLEER. CDR3 length: 16 amino acids. In DNA, the CDR3 is TGCGCCAGCAGCCAAGGGCCAGGGGGCCCGAACAATGAGCAGTTCTTC. Amino acid sequence: CASSQGPGGPNNEQFF.

CDR3 sequence (DNA): TGCGCCAGCAGCTTGAGAGTAGGAAACGAGCAGTACTTC. Amino acid sequence: CASSLRVGNEQYF. This chain connects TRBV5-1 to TRBJ2-7; D uncertain. The V end lost 1 base, the J end lost 5 bases, and 10 bases lay between the germline ends. The CDR3 has 13 residues. CDR1 is SGHRS, CDR2 YFSETQ, per germline.

The chain joins TRBV20-1 to TRBJ1-6; TRBD1 is a possible D gene (6 bases). Per germline, CDR1 DFQATT and CDR2 SNEGSKA (reference sequence). The V and J ends lost 0 bases and 7 bases respectively, with 13 bases between them. This CDR3 has 15 residues. This CDR3 is CSAREPTGINSPLHF. The DNA for the CDR3 is TGCAGTGCTAGAGAGCCAACAGGGATCAATTCACCCCTCCACTTT.